What follows is one TCR beta chain and its context. The primer mix had 60 Vbeta and 13 Jbeta primers. Using immunoSEQ multiplex PCR, the repertoire was profiled, and TCRdb retains in-frame clones only, with some absent. Of roughly 150,000 clones in the sample, roughly 65% were seen once. This sample is part of a study of cytomegalovirus exposure and HLA in healthy donors. The V end was cut by 0 bases, the J end by 6 bases, with 5 bases between. The CDR3 contains 12 residues. The germline V gene encodes CDR1 GTSNPN and CDR2 SVGIG (reference sequence). The sequencing sample was made of PBMCs. The chain is built from TRBV30 and TRBJ2-2, with D possibly being TRBD2 (5 bases). This sequence was found in a man younger than 35 in good health and CMV-seropositive. The CDR3 is CAWSVAAGELFF. CDR3 nucleotides: TGTGCCTGGAGTGTAGCGGCCGGGGAGCTGTTTTTT.